These T cell receptor beta chains were read from a single sample in a study of identical twins. TCRdb processed the 5' RACE reads anew with MiXCR; each CDR3 protein has one entry. The repertoire holds approximately 1.8 million distinct CDR3 sequences, roughly 35% seen once, with less than 0.35% in the top ten. The sequenced sample was cord blood. All receptors derive from a newborn girl in good health. Both conserved end residues are part of each CDR3. The D gene is left open where the match is weak. Clone size is shown for a subset of rows, as once, few, many or a class of expanded clone.

d_gene | j_gene | v_gene | abundance | CDR3aa | CDR3nt
NA | TRBJ1-4 | TRBV5-1 | once | CASSYTGTPDEKLFF | TGCGCCAGCAGCTACACCGGGACACCTGATGAAAAACTGTTTTTT
TRBD2 | TRBJ2-3 | TRBV20-1 | NA | CSARLAGGGLDTQYF | TGCAGTGCGAGACTAGCGGGAGGAGGGTTGGATACGCAGTATTTT
NA | TRBJ1-6 | TRBV25-1 | NA | CASSDSRYNSYNSPLHF | TGTGCCAGCAGTGATTCACGCTACAACTCCTATAATTCACCCCTCCACTTT
NA | TRBJ1-4 | TRBV6-5 | many | CASSTRGKLFF | TGTGCCAGCAGTACCAGAGGAAAACTGTTTTTT
NA | TRBJ1-1 | TRBV4-2 | NA | CASSQVVRDPEAFF | TGTGCCAGCAGCCAGGTCGTGAGGGACCCTGAAGCTTTCTTT
NA | TRBJ2-1 | TRBV10-3 | NA | CAIKTAGGGYEQFF | TGTGCCATCAAGACAGCGGGTGGGGGCTATGAGCAGTTCTTC
TRBD1 | TRBJ2-7 | TRBV12-3/TRBV12-4 | NA | CASSFRDRVHEQYF | TGTGCCAGCAGTTTCCGGGACAGGGTCCACGAGCAGTACTTC
NA | TRBJ2-1 | TRBV13 | few | CASSLVRAWDNEQFF | TGTGCCAGCAGCTTAGTAAGGGCGTGGGACAATGAGCAGTTCTTC
NA | TRBJ1-5 | TRBV20-1 | NA | CSARDGQMEPQHF | TGCAGTGCTAGAGATGGACAGATGGAGCCCCAGCATTTT
TRBD2 | TRBJ2-1 | TRBV27 | few | CASTSDPGLAYNEQFF | TGTGCCAGCACCAGCGACCCGGGACTAGCGTACAATGAGCAGTTCTTC
TRBD1 | TRBJ2-3 | TRBV20-1 | few | CSASDDRGWQYF | TGCAGTGCTAGTGACGACAGGGGTTGGCAGTATTTT
NA | TRBJ2-5 | TRBV4-2 | NA | CASSQFKDEETQYF | TGTGCCAGCAGCCAATTTAAAGACGAAGAGACCCAGTACTTC
TRBD1 | TRBJ1-2 | TRBV10-3 | few | CAIRNTGTGIYGYTF | TGTGCCATCAGGAACACCGGGACAGGGATCTATGGCTACACCTTC
TRBD2 | TRBJ2-3 | TRBV2 | NA | CASRARLAYTDTQYF | TGTGCCAGCAGGGCCCGACTAGCTTACACAGATACGCAGTATTTT
TRBD2 | TRBJ2-1 | TRBV11-2 | NA | CASSFWGGASYNEQFF | TGTGCCAGCAGCTTCTGGGGGGGAGCCTCCTACAATGAGCAGTTCTTC